This T cell receptor beta chain was retrieved from a study of untreated major depressive disorder. Study-wide findings and caveats: TRBV25-01 and TRBV02-01 usage differences were not statistically significant. Private clones made up every subject's top five TRBV05-01 clones. Depressed patients' CD4+ T cells carried increased TRBV05-01 (Vbeta 5.1) usage versus control CD4+ T cells.

The method was immunoSEQ multiplex PCR; TCRdb's version includes in-frame clones alone and lacks a portion of them. The table includes approximately 24,000 clones, about 89% detected once. CDR1 is SGHTA and CDR2 is FQGNSA in the germline V gene. V lost 6 bases to trimming and J lost 7 bases; unmatched junction nucleotides: 7. CDR3 length: 15 amino acids. For sex, age, current smoking status and body mass index, every depressed patient had a pairwise-matched non-depressed control. Regarding this clone: Its antigen is still unknown.

This TCR was sampled from a woman aged 25 to 45 with major depressive disorder. The genes are TRBV7-2 and TRBJ1-6; 9 bases agree with TRBD1. What was sequenced was CD4+ T cells from PBMCs. Here the CDR3 reads CASSLTGTGNSPLHF. CDR3 in DNA: TGTGCCAGCAGTTTGACCGGGACAGGGAATTCACCCCTCCACTTT.